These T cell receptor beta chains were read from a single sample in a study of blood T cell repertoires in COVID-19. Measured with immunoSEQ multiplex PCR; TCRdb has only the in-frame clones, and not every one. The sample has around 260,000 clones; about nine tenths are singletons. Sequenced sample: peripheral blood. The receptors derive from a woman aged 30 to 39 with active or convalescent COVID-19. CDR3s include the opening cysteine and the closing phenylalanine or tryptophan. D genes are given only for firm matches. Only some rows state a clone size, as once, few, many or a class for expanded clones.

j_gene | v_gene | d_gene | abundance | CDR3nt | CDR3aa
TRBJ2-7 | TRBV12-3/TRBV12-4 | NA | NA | TGTGCCAGCAGTATTACAGGTTTATACGAGCAGTACTTC | CASSITGLYEQYF
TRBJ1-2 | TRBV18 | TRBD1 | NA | TGTGCCAGCTCACCCGGGACAGTGAACTATGGCTACACCTTC | CASSPGTVNYGYTF
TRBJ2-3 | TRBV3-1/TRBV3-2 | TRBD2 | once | TGTGCCAGCAGCCCCCCCCTAGCGGGGGGCGGCGCAGATACGCAGTATTTT | CASSPPLAGGGADTQYF
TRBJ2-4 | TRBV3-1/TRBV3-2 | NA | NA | TGTGCCAGCAGCCAAGAGGGCGGGGTGAGTCACATTCAGTACTTC | CASSQEGGVSHIQYF
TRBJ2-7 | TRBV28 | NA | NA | TGTGCCAGTCGAACAGGGTACGAGCAGTACTTC | CASRTGYEQYF
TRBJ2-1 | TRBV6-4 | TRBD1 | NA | TGTGCCAGCAGTGAATCAGCTGGACAGGGCAACAATGAGCAGTTCTTC | CASSESAGQGNNEQFF
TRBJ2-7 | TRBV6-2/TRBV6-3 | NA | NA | TGTGCCAGCAGTTACCTTTACGAGCAGTACTTC | CASSYLYEQYF
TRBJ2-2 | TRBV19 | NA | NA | TGTGCCAGTAGTATTGGGATAGCGCGGACCGGGGAGCTGTTTTTT | CASSIGIARTGELFF
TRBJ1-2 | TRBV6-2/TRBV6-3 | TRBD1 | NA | TGTGCCAGCAGTTACCATACGGGACAGGGATCCTATGGCTACACCTTC | CASSYHTGQGSYGYTF
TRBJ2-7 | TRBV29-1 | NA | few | TGCAGCGTTGCGGAGGACTACGAGCAGTACTTC | CSVAEDYEQYF
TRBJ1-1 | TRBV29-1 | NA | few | TGCAGCGTGCGAGTTAACACTGAAGCTTTCTTT | CSVRVNTEAFF
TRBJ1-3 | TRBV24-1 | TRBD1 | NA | TGTGCCACCAGTGATTTCCCTCCGCTTACCTCCGGGACAGAGGACACCATATATTTT | CATSDFPPLTSGTEDTIYF
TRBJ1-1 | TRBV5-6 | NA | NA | TGTGCCAGCAGCTTGGATACTAACACTGAAGCTTTCTTT | CASSLDTNTEAFF
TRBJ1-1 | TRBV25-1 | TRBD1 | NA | TGTGCCAGCAGTGGGGACAGCAAGAACACTGAAGCTTTCTTT | CASSGDSKNTEAFF
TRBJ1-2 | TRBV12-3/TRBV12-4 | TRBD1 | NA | TGTGCCAGCAGTTTGGGACAGGGTAGGAGCTACACCTTC | CASSLGQGRSYTF
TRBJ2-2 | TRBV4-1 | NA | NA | TGCGCCAGCAGCCACCCCCCATCGGGGACTAACACCGGGGAGCTGTTTTTT | CASSHPPSGTNTGELFF
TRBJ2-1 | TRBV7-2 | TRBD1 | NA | TGTGCCAGCAGCCTCGACAGGGGGGTCTCGCATGAGCAGTTCTTC | CASSLDRGVSHEQFF
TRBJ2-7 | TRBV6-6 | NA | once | TGTGCCAGCACCTATCTCAACGAGCAGTACTTC | CASTYLNEQYF
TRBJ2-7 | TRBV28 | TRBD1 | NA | TGTGCCAGCAGCCTCCCGGGACAGGGGTGGTACTTC | CASSLPGQGWYF
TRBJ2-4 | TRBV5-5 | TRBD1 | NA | TGTGCCAGCAGCCGACAGGGAAGAATGGACATTCAGTACTTC | CASSRQGRMDIQYF
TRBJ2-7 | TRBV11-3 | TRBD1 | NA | TGTGCCAGCAGCTTATCTGGAACAGGGGGCGGCGAGCAGTACTTC | CASSLSGTGGGEQYF
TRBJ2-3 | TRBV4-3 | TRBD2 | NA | TGCGCCAGCAGCCAAGTAGCGGGGAGGGCAGATACGCAGTATTTT | CASSQVAGRADTQYF
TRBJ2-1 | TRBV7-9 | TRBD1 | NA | TGTGCCAGCAGCTTAATCGCCATAGGGGACAGGGAAGGTGGCAATGAGCAGTTCTTC | CASSLIAIGDREGGNEQFF
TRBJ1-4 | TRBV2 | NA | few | TGTGCCAGCATGCGGTCGGCTAATGAAAAACTGTTTTTT | CASMRSANEKLFF
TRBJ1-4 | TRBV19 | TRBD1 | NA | TGTGCCAGTAGTCCAAGGACAGGGCCGTCAAGGGATGAAAAACTGTTTTTT | CASSPRTGPSRDEKLFF
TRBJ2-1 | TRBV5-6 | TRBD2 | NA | TGTGCCAGCAGCTTCCAAGCGGGGGCCTACAATGAGCAGTTCTTC | CASSFQAGAYNEQFF
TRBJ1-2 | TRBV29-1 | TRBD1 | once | TGCAGCGTTAGGGCCACGACAGGGGGAGTATGGGGCTACACCTTC | CSVRATTGGVWGYTF
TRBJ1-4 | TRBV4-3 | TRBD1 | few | TGCGCCAGCAGCCAGGGACAGTTTAATGAAAAACTGTTTTTT | CASSQGQFNEKLFF
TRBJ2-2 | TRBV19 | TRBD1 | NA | TGTGCCAGTAGAGGGGGCTTAAACACCGGGGAGCTGTTTTTT | CASRGGLNTGELFF
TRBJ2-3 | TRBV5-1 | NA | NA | TGCGCCAGCAGCTCTCTGAGGGATACGCAGTATTTT | CASSSLRDTQYF
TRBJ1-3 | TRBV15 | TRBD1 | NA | TGTGCCACCAGCAGTGGACAGGGAACGTCTGGAAACACCATATATTTT | CATSSGQGTSGNTIYF
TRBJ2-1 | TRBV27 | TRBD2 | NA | TGTGCCAGCAGTCGTCAGGGACTAGCGGGGGGTCACAATGAGCAGTTCTTC | CASSRQGLAGGHNEQFF
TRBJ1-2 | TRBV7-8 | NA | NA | TGTGCCAGCAGCTTGACAGAGAACTATGGCTACACCTTC | CASSLTENYGYTF
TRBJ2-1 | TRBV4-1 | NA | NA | TGCGCCAGCAGCCGAGAGAGGGTCGATGAGCAGTTCTTC | CASSRERVDEQFF
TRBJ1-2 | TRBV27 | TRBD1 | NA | TGTGCCAGCAGTAGGACCGGGACAGAAGTCTATGGCTACACCTTC | CASSRTGTEVYGYTF
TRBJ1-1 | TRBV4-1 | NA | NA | TGCGCCAGCAGCCAAGTAGGACAGACCATGAACACTGAAGCTTTCTTT | CASSQVGQTMNTEAFF
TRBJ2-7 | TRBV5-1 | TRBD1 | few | TGCGCCAGCAGCTTTTTTGACAGGGTGAGCGAGCAGTACTTC | CASSFFDRVSEQYF
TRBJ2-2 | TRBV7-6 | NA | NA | TGTGCCAGCAGCAACCGGGACACCGCGAACACCGGGGAGCTGTTTTTT | CASSNRDTANTGELFF
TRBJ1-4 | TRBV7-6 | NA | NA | TGTGCCAGCAGTCCCCAGGGGATTGCAACTAATGAAAAACTGTTTTTT | CASSPQGIATNEKLFF
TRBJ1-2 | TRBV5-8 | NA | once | TGTGCCAGCAGCCCTTTACAGGGACTATATGGCTACACCTTC | CASSPLQGLYGYTF
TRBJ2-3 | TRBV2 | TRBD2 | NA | TGTGCCAGCAGTGATACTAGCGGCACAGATACGCAGTATTTT | CASSDTSGTDTQYF
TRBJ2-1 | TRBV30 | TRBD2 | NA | TGTGCCTGGAGTGTAGGGCTAGCGGGGTACAATGAGCAGTTCTTC | CAWSVGLAGYNEQFF
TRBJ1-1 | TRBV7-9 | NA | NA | TGTGCCAGCAGTCCAGGTTGGAGGGAAGCTTTCTTT | CASSPGWREAFF
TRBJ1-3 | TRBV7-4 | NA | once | TGTGCCAGCAGCTTTAGTAGTTCTGGAAACACCATATATTTT | CASSFSSSGNTIYF
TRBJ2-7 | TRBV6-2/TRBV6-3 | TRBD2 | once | TGTGCCAGCAGCCGGCGGGAGCCCTACGAGCAGTACTTC | CASSRREPYEQYF
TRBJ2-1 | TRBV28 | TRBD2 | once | TGTGCCAGCACCGCTAGCGGCGTTTCCTACAATGAGCAGTTCTTC | CASTASGVSYNEQFF
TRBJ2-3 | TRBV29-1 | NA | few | TGCAGCGTTCCTTCCTACAGGGTCTGGGATACGCAGTATTTT | CSVPSYRVWDTQYF
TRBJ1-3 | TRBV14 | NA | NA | TGTGCCAGCAGCCAGTCTCGTACCATATATTTT | CASSQSRTIYF
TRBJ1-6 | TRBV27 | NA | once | TGTGCCAGCAGTTCTATTACAGGATACTCACCCCTCCACTTT | CASSSITGYSPLHF
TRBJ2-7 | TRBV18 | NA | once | TGTGCCAGCTCAGAGGTCCGGGACTACGAGCAGTACTTC | CASSEVRDYEQYF
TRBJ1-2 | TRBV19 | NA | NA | TGTGCCAGTAGTACTGTTGGCTCCGCGGGGGGCTACACCTTC | CASSTVGSAGGYTF
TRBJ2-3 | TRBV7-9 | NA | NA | TGTGCCAGCAGCTTAGTAATACAGGGTTGGGGTAGCACAGATACGCAGTATTTT | CASSLVIQGWGSTDTQYF
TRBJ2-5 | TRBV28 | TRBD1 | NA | TGTGCCAGCAGTTTACGGGACAGGGGGGTGAAGACCCAGTACTTC | CASSLRDRGVKTQYF